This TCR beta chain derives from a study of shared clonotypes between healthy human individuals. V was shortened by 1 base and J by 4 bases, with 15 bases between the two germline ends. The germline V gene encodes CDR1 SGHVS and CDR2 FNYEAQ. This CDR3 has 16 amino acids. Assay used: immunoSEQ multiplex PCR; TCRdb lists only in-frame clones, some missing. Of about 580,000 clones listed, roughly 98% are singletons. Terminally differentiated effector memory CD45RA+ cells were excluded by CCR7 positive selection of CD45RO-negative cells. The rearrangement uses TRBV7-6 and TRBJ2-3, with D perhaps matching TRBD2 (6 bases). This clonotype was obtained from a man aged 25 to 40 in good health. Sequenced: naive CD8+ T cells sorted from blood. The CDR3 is CASSLVMAGRPDTQYF. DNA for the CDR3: TGTGCCAGCAGCTTAGTTATGGCGGGACGGCCAGATACGCAGTATTTT.